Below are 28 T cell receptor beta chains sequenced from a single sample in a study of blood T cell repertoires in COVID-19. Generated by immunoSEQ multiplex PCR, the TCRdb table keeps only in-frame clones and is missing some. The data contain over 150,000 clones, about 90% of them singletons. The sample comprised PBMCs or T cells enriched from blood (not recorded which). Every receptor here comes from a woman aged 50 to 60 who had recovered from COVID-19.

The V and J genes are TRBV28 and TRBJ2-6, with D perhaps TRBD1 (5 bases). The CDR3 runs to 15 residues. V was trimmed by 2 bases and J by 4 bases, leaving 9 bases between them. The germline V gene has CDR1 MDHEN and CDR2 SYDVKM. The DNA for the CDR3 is TGTGCCAGCAGTTTACCAGGGTCCGGGGCCAACGTCCTGACTTTC. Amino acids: CASSLPGSGANVLTF. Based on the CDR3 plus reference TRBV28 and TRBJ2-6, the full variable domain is DVKVTQSSRYLVKRTGEKVFLECVQDMDHENMFWYRQDPGLGLRLIYFSYDVKMKEKGDIPEGYSVSREKKERFSLILESASTNQTSMYLCASSLPGSGANVLTFGAGSRLTVL.

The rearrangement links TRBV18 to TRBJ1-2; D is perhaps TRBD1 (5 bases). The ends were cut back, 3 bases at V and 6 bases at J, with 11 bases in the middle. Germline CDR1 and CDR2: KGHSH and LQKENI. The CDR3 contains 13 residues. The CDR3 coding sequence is TGTGCCAGCTCACCTGGAGGGGCAGATGGCTACACCTTC. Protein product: CASSPGGADGYTF.

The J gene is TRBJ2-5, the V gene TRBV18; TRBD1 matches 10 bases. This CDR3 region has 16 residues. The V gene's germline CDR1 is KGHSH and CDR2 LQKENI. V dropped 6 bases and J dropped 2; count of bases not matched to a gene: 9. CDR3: CASSPTTGGLQETQYF. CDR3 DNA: TGTGCCAGCTCGCCGACGACAGGGGGCTTACAAGAGACCCAGTACTTC.

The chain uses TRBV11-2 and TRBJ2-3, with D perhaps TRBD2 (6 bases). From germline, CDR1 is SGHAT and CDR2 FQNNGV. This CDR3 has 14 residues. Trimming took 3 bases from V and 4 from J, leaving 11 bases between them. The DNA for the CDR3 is TGTGCCAGCAGCTTTACTAGCCGCGCAGATACGCAGTATTTT. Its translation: CASSFTSRADTQYF. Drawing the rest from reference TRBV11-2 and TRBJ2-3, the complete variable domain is EAGVAQSPRYKIIEKRQSVAFWCNPISGHATLYWYQQILGQGPKLLIQFQNNGVVDDSQLPKDRFSAERLKGVDSTLKIQPAKLEDSAVYLCASSFTSRADTQYFGPGTRLTVL.

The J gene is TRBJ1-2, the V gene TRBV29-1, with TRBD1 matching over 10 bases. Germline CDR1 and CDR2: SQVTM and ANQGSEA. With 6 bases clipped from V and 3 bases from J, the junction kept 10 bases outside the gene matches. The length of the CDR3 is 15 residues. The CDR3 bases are TGCAGCGTGTACGGGGACAGGGGTCTTGACTATGGCTACACCTTC. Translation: CSVYGDRGLDYGYTF. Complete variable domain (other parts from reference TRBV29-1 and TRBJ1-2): SAVISQKPSRDICQRGTSLTIQCQVDSQVTMMFWYRQQPGQSLTLIATANQGSEATYESGFVIDKFPISRPNLTFSTLTVSNMSPEDSSIYLCSVYGDRGLDYGYTFGSGTRLTVV.

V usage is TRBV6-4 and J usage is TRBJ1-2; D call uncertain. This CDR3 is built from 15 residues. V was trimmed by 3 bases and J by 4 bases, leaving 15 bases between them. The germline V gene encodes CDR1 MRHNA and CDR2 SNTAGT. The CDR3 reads CASSERTAPSYGYTF. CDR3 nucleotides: TGTGCCAGCAGTGAAAGGACTGCCCCCAGCTATGGCTACACCTTC.

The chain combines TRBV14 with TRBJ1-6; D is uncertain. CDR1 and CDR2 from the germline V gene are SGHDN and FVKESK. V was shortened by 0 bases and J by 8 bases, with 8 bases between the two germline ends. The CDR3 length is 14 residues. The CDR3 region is CASSQDLGYSPLHF. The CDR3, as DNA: TGTGCCAGCAGCCAAGACCTAGGATATTCACCCCTCCACTTT.

The chain's CDR3 is CASSFLGQSTDTQYF. DNA for the CDR3: TGTGCCAGCTCCTTCCTGGGACAGAGCACAGATACGCAGTATTTT. The V and J genes are TRBV2 and TRBJ2-3, with TRBD1 matching over 7 bases. V gave up 8 bases and J gave up 0 bases; unmatched junction bases: 8. The length of the CDR3 is 15 residues. Germline V gene lookup returns CDR1 SNHLY and CDR2 FYNNEI. The whole variable domain, filled in from reference TRBV2 and TRBJ2-3, reads EPEVTQTPSHQVTQMGQEVILRCVPISNHLYFYWYRQILGQKVEFLVSFYNNEISEKSEIFDDQFSVERPDGSNFTLKIRSTKLEDSAMYFCASSFLGQSTDTQYFGPGTRLTVL.

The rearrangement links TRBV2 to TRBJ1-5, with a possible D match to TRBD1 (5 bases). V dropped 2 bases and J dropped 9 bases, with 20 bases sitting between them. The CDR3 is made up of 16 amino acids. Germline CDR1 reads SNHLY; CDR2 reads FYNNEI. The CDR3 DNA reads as TGTGCCAGCAGTGAAAGGGTGGCCAGGGCCTATGTGCCCCAGCATTTT. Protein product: CASSERVARAYVPQHF. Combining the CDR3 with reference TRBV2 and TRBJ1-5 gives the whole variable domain EPEVTQTPSHQVTQMGQEVILRCVPISNHLYFYWYRQILGQKVEFLVSFYNNEISEKSEIFDDQFSVERPDGSNFTLKIRSTKLEDSAMYFCASSERVARAYVPQHFGDGTRLSIL.

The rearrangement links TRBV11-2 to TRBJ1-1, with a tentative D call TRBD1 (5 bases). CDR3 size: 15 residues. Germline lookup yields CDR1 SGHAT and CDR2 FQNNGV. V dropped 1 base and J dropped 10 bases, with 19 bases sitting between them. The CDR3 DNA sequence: TGTGCCAGCAGCTTAGTGTATGGGGCAGGAATGGTAGCTTTCTTT. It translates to CASSLVYGAGMVAFF.

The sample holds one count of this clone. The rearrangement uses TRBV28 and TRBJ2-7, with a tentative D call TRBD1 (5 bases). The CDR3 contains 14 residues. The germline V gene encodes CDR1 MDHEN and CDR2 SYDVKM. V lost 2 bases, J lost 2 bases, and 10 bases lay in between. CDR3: CASSLTREPYEQYF. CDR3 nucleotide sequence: TGTGCCAGCAGTTTAACCAGGGAACCCTACGAGCAGTACTTC.

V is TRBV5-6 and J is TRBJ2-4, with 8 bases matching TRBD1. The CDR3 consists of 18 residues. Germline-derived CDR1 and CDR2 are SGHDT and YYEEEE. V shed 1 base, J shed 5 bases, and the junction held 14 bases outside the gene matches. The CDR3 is CASSLPAGGFVHENIQYF. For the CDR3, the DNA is TGTGCCAGCAGCTTGCCCGCAGGGGGCTTTGTCCACGAAAACATTCAGTACTTC.

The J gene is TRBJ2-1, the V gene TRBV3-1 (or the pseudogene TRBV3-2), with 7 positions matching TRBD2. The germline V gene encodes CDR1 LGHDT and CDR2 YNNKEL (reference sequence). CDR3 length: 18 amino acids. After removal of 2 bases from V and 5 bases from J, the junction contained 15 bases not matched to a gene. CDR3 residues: CASSQSRIPSGANNEQFF. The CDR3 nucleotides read TGTGCCAGCAGCCAAAGCCGAATACCTAGCGGAGCCAACAATGAGCAGTTCTTC.

The CDR3 nucleotides are TGTGCCAGCAGTAATATGGCCGCCATATATTTT. It encodes CASSNMAAIYF. The chain recombines TRBV11-2 with TRBJ1-3; no definite D call. Trimming removed 6 bases at V and 11 bases at J, with 11 bases between. CDR1 is SGHAT and CDR2 is FQNNGV in the germline V gene. This CDR3 is built from 11 residues.

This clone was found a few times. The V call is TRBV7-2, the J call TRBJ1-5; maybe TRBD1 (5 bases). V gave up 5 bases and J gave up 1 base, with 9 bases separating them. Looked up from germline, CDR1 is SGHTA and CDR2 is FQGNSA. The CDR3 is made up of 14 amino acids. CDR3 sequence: CASSPGLSNQPQHF. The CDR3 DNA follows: TGTGCCAGCAGCCCAGGGTTGAGCAATCAGCCCCAGCATTTT. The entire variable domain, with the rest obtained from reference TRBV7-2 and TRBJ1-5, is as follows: GAGVSQSPSNKVTEKGKDVELRCDPISGHTALYWYRQSLGQGLEFLIYFQGNSAPDKSGLPSDRFSAERTGGSVSTLTIQRTQQEDSAVYLCASSPGLSNQPQHFGDGTRLSIL.

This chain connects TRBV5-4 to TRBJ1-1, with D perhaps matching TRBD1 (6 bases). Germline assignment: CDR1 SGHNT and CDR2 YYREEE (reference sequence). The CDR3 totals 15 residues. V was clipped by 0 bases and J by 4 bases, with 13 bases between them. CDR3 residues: CASSLGGGAGTEAFF. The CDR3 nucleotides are TGTGCCAGCAGCTTGGGGGGGGGCGCGGGCACTGAAGCTTTCTTT.

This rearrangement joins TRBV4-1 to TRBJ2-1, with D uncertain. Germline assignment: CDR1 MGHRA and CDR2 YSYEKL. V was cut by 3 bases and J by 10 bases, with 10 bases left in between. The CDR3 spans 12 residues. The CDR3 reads CASSHAYQEQFF. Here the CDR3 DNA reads TGCGCCAGCAGCCATGCATATCAGGAGCAGTTCTTC.

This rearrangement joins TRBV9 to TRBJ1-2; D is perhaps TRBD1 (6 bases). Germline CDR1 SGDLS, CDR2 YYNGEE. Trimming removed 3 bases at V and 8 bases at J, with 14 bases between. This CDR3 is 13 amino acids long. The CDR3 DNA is TGTGCCAGCAGCGACGGCAGGGGCTGGGGCTACACCTTC. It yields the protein CASSDGRGWGYTF.

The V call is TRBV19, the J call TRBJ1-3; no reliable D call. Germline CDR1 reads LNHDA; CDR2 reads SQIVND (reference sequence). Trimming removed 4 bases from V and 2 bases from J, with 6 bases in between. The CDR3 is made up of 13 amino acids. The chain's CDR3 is CASSTATGNTIYF. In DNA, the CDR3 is TGTGCCAGTAGTACCGCTACTGGAAACACCATATATTTT.

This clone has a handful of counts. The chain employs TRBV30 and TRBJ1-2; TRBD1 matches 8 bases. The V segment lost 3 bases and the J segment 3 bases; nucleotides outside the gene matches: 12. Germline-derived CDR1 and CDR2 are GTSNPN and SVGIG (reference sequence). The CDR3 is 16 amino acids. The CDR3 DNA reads TGTGCCTGGAGGTGGGCAGGGGGCGTTTCAGACTATGGCTACACCTTC. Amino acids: CAWRWAGGVSDYGYTF.

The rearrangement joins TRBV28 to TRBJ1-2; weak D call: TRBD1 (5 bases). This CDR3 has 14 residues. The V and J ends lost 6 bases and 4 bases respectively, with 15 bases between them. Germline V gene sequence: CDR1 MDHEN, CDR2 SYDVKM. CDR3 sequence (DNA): TGTGCCAGCAGCCATCAACAGGCGACCTATGGCTACACCTTC. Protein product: CASSHQQATYGYTF.

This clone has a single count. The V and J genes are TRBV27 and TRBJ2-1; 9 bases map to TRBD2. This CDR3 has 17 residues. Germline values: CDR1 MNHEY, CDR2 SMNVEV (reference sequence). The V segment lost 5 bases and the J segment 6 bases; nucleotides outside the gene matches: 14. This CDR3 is CASSPKSSGIYRNEQFF. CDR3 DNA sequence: TGTGCCAGCAGTCCCAAGTCTAGCGGGATATACCGCAATGAGCAGTTCTTC.

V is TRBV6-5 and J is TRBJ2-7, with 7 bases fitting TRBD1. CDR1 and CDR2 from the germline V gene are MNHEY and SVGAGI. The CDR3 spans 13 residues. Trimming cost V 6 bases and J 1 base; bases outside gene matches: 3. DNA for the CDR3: TGTGCCAGCAGACTGACAGGGTCCTACGAGCAGTACTTC. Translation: CASRLTGSYEQYF.

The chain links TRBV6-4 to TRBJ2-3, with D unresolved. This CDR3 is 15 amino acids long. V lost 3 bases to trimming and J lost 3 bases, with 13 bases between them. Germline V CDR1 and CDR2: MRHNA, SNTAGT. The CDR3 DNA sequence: TGTGCCAGCAGTGAGCGGCTACAAGAAACAGATACGCAGTATTTT. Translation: CASSERLQETDTQYF.

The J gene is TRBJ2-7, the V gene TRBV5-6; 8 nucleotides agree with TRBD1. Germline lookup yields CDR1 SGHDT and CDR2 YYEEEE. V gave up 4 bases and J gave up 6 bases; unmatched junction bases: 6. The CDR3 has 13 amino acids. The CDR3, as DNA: TGTGCCAGCAGCCCCCAGGGGGCGACCGAGCAGTACTTC. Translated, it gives CASSPQGATEQYF.

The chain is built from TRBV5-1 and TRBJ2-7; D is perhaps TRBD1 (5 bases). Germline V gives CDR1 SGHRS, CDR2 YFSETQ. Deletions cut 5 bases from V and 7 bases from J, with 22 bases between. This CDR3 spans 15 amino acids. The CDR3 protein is CASSVSDSGLREQYF. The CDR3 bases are TGCGCCAGCAGTGTCAGTGACAGTGGGTTACGGGAGCAGTACTTC.

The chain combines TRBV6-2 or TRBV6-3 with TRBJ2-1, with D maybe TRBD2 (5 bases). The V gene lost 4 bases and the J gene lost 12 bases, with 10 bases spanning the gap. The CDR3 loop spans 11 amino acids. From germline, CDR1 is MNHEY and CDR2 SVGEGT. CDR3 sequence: CASSSSRGQFF. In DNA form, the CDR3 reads TGTGCCAGCAGTTCCAGCCGGGGGCAGTTCTTC.

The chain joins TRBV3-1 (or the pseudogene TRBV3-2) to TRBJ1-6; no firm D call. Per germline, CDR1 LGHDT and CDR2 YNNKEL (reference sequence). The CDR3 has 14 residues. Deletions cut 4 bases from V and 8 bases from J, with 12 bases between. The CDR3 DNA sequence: TGTGCCAGCAGCCCGCTTGGGCGGGATTCACCCCTCCACTTT. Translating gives CASSPLGRDSPLHF.